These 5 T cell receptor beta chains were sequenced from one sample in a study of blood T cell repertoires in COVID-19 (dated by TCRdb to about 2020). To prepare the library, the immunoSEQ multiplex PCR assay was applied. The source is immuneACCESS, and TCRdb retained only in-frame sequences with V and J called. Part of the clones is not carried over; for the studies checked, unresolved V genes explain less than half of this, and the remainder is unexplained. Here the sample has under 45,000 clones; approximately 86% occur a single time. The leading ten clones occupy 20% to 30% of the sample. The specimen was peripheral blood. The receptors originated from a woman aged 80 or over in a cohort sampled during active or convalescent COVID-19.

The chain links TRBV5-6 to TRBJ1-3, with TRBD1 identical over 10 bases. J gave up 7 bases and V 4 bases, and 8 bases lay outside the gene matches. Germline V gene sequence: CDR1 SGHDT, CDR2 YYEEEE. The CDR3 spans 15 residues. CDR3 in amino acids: CASSPGQGRSNTIYF. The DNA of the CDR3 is TGTGCCAGCAGCCCGGGACAGGGGAGGTCGAACACCATATATTTT. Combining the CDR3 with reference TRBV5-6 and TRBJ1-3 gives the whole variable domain DAGVTQSPTHLIKTRGQQVTLRCSPKSGHDTVSWYQQALGQGPQFIFQYYEEEERQRGNFPDRFSGHQFPNYSSELNVNALLLGDSALYLCASSPGQGRSNTIYFGEGSWLTVV.

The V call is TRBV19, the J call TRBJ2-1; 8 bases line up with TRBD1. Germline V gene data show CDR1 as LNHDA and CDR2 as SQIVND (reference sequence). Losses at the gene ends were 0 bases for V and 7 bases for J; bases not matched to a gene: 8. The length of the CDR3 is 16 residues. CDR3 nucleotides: TGTGCCAGTAGTATAGATCTAACAGGGGGGCCGAATGAGCAGTTCTTC. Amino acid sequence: CASSIDLTGGPNEQFF.

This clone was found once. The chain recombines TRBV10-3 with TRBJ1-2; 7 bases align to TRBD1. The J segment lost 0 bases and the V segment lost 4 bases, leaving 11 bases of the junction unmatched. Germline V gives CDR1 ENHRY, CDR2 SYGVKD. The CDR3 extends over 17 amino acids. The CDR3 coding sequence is TGTGCCATCAGTGCCTGGGGGGACAGCAATGCTAACTATGGCTACACCTTC. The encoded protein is CAISAWGDSNANYGYTF.

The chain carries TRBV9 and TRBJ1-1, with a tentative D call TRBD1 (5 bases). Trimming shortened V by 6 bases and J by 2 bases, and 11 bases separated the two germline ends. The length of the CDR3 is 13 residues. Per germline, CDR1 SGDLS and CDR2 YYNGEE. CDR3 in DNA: TGTGCCAGCACCGGACACCTTAACACTGAAGCTTTCTTT. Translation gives CASTGHLNTEAFF.

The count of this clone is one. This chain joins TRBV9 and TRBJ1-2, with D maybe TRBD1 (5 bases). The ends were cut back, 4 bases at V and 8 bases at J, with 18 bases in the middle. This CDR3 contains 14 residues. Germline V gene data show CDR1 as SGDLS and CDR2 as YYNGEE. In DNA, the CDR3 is TGTGCCAGCAGCCGGGAGGCCAATTCAGGGGGCTACACCTTC. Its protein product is CASSREANSGGYTF.